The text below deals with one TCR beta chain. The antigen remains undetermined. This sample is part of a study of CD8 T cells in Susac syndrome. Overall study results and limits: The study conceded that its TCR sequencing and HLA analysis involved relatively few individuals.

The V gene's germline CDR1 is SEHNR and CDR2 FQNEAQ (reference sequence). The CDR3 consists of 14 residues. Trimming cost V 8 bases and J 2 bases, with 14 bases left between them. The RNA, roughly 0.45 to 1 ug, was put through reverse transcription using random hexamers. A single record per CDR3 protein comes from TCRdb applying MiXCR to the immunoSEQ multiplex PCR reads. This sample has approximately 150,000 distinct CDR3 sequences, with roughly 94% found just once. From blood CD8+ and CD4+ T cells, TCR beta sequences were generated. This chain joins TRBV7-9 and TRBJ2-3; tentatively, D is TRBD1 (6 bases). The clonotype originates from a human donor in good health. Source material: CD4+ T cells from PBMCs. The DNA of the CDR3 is TGTGCCAGCCACCCCGGGGACAACACAGATACGCAGTATTTT. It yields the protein CASHPGDNTDTQYF.